These 27 T cell receptor beta chains share one sample of origin, sequenced in a study of blood T cell repertoires in COVID-19. The protocol was immunoSEQ multiplex PCR, while the TCRdb copy is restricted to in-frame clones and leaves out a portion. Of a few hundred thousand clones detected, approximately 87% appear once; the ten largest clones hold approximately 3.3%. Sequencing was done on a sample of PBMCs or T cells enriched from blood (not recorded which). The receptors were gathered from a woman between 45 and 65 years old in a cohort exposed to, infected with or recovered from COVID-19 (not recorded which).

CDR3 DNA: TGTGCCATTTGGGGGACAGCAATGGGAGGCTACACCTTC. Its protein product is CAIWGTAMGGYTF. The V call is TRBV10-3, the J call TRBJ1-2, with 7 positions matching TRBD1. The V gene end was trimmed by 9 bases and the J gene end by 8 bases; junction bases not matched to a gene: 12. From germline, CDR1 is ENHRY and CDR2 SYGVKD. The CDR3 length is 13 residues.

This chain links TRBV6-5 with TRBJ1-3; no definite D call. The CDR3 has 15 amino acids. CDR1 is MNHEY and CDR2 is SVGAGI in the germline V gene. The V end lost 0 bases, the J end lost 4 bases, and 10 bases lay between the germline ends. The CDR3 sequence: CASSYSGGLGNTIYF. In DNA, the CDR3 is TGTGCCAGCAGTTACTCAGGCGGCCTCGGAAACACCATATATTTT.

This clone was seen once. The rearrangement joins TRBV4-3 to TRBJ1-1; perhaps TRBD1 as D (6 bases). Germline CDR1 is LGHNA and CDR2 is YSLEER. V shed 2 bases and J shed 5 bases, with 12 bases lying between them. The CDR3 has 14 amino acids. The CDR3 reads CASSQNTGTTEAFF. In nucleotides, the CDR3 is TGCGCCAGCAGCCAAAATACCGGGACAACTGAAGCTTTCTTT.

V usage is TRBV11-2 and J usage is TRBJ2-7, with TRBD1 identical over 7 bases. Unmatched junction bases numbered 18, after V lost 4 bases and J lost 3 bases. The length of the CDR3 is 18 residues. Looked up from germline, CDR1 is SGHAT and CDR2 is FQNNGV. For the CDR3, the DNA is TGTGCCAGCAGCTCCCCCCTCAAACAGGGGTGGAGAGTCTACGAGCAGTACTTC. Its protein product is CASSSPLKQGWRVYEQYF.

This chain uses TRBV6-2 or TRBV6-3 with TRBJ2-3; D is unclear. V lost 2 bases and J 2 bases, leaving 11 bases between the germline ends. The CDR3 has 15 amino acids. CDR1 and CDR2 (germline): MNHEY, SVGEGT. The CDR3 sequence is CASSYGPINTDTQYF. The CDR3 DNA is TGTGCCAGCAGTTACGGGCCAATTAACACAGATACGCAGTATTTT.

The V and J genes are TRBV12-5 and TRBJ1-1; TRBD1 aligns across 8 bases. CDR1 LGHNT and CDR2 FRNRAP come from the germline V gene. The length of the CDR3 is 14 residues. V dropped 2 bases and J dropped 8; count of bases not matched to a gene: 7. This CDR3 reads CASGLPPDRAEAFF. The CDR3 bases are TGTGCTAGTGGTTTGCCGCCGGACAGGGCGGAAGCTTTCTTT.

The J gene is TRBJ2-2, the V gene TRBV15; a possible D gene is TRBD1 (5 bases). This CDR3 is built from 16 residues. Germline values: CDR1 LNHNV, CDR2 YYDKDF (reference sequence). The V and J ends lost 3 bases and 8 bases respectively, with 19 bases between them. The CDR3 region has the DNA TGTGCCACCAGCAGGGTGGGAAAGGATGGGGCGGGGGAGCTGTTTTTT. Its translation is CATSRVGKDGAGELFF.

The V call is TRBV30, the J call TRBJ1-4; D may be TRBD1 (5 bases). Per germline, CDR1 GTSNPN and CDR2 SVGIG (reference sequence). Trimming left V 3 bases short and J 7 bases short, with 18 bases between. The length of the CDR3 is 15 residues. The CDR3 protein is CAWRLGGGRAEKLFF. The CDR3 DNA is TGTGCCTGGAGACTCGGGGGAGGGAGGGCTGAAAAACTGTTTTTT.

The genes are TRBV28 and TRBJ2-7; D is possibly TRBD2 (6 bases). V was shortened by 8 bases and J by 0 bases, with 17 bases between the two germline ends. This CDR3 region has 15 residues. The germline gives CDR1 MDHEN, CDR2 SYDVKM. CDR3 in amino acids: CASQPGDSSSYEQYF. The CDR3 nucleotides are TGTGCCAGCCAACCGGGGGATTCCAGCTCCTACGAGCAGTACTTC.

The chain joins TRBV29-1 to TRBJ1-1; D is ambiguous. The CDR3 covers 13 residues. V was trimmed by 7 bases and J by 5 bases, leaving 17 bases between them. Germline CDR1 reads SQVTM; CDR2 reads ANQGSEA. CDR3 residues: CSGAGAGGTEAFF. The CDR3, as DNA: TGCAGCGGTGCGGGAGCCGGAGGGACTGAAGCTTTCTTT.

The rearrangement links TRBV2 to TRBJ1-4, with 10 positions matching TRBD1. CDR3 length: 16 amino acids. Trimming cost V 7 bases and J 3 bases; bases outside gene matches: 8. In germline, CDR1 is SNHLY, CDR2 FYNNEI. In DNA, the CDR3 is TGTGCCAGCAAGAGGACAGGGGGTTTTGCTAATGAAAAACTGTTTTTT. The encoded protein is CASKRTGGFANEKLFF.

This sequence joins TRBV6-5 and TRBJ1-5; D possibly corresponds to TRBD1 (5 bases). V was shortened by 6 bases and J by 6 bases, with 15 bases between the two germline ends. Germline lookup yields CDR1 MNHEY and CDR2 SVGAGI. The CDR3 has 14 amino acids. CDR3 in DNA: TGTGCCAGCAGCCTCCTGGGGGGAGTTCAGCCCCAGCATTTT. This codes for CASSLLGGVQPQHF.

The genes are TRBV28 and TRBJ1-6; possible D gene TRBD1, 5 bases. The V end was cut by 10 bases, the J end by 7 bases, with 17 bases between. The CDR3 consists of 14 residues. Germline V gene lookup returns CDR1 MDHEN and CDR2 SYDVKM. The CDR3 sequence is CATSGLDLNSPLHF. The CDR3 DNA follows: TGTGCCACCTCGGGACTGGACCTGAATTCACCCCTCCACTTT.

The CDR3 loop reads CASCRTQGNYGYTF. CDR3 sequence (DNA): TGTGCCAGTTGTCGTACCCAGGGCAACTATGGCTACACCTTC. The gene calls are TRBV19 and TRBJ1-2; weak D call: TRBD1 (5 bases). The CDR3 is 14 amino acids. Trimming took off 8 bases at V and 2 bases at J, with 15 bases between the two ends. Germline V gene data show CDR1 as LNHDA and CDR2 as SQIVND (reference sequence).

The chain recombines TRBV7-3 with TRBJ2-5; perhaps TRBD1 as D (5 bases). The CDR3 contains 13 residues. Trimming cost V 0 bases and J 5 bases, with 7 bases left between them. Germline assignment: CDR1 SGHTA and CDR2 FQGTGA. The CDR3 region is CASSLTQGETQYF. The CDR3 region has the DNA TGTGCCAGCAGCTTAACTCAGGGCGAGACCCAGTACTTC.

In its sample, this clone was seen a few times. The gene calls are TRBV3-1 (or the pseudogene TRBV3-2) and TRBJ1-1; D unclear. Per germline, CDR1 LGHDT and CDR2 YNNKEL (reference sequence). V was shortened by 4 bases and J by 1 base, with 13 bases between the two germline ends. The CDR3 is 15 residues long. As DNA, the CDR3 is TGTGCCAGCAGCCTCCTGGGAGGAGGGAACACTGAAGCTTTCTTT. Its translation is CASSLLGGGNTEAFF.

V usage is TRBV5-1 and J usage is TRBJ2-5; weak D call: TRBD1 (7 bases). The V gene's germline CDR1 is SGHRS and CDR2 YFSETQ. Deletions cut 7 bases from V and 2 bases from J, with 18 bases between. The CDR3 has 15 residues. CDR3 in DNA: TGCGCCAGCGGCTGGAGGGGCAGGGGGCAAGAGACCCAGTACTTC. It specifies CASGWRGRGQETQYF.

This clone turned up a few times. J is TRBJ2-7 and V is TRBV27; D is perhaps TRBD1 (5 bases). CDR1 and CDR2 (germline): MNHEY, SMNVEV (reference sequence). The length of the CDR3 is 15 residues. V shed 1 base and J shed 2 bases, with 12 bases lying between them. CDR3 coding DNA: TGTGCCAGCAGTTTATTGGCAGGGCCGGCCTACGAGCAGTACTTC. The encoded protein is CASSLLAGPAYEQYF.

CDR3 amino acids: CASSQPGTADGYTF. The CDR3 coding sequence is TGTGCCAGCAGCCAGCCGGGGACAGCTGATGGCTACACCTTC. The chain is built from TRBV9 and TRBJ1-2; 7 bases fit TRBD1. J was trimmed by 6 bases and V by 4 bases; bases with no gene match: 9. This CDR3 is 14 amino acids long. Per germline, CDR1 SGDLS and CDR2 YYNGEE.

The chain is built from TRBV6-4 and TRBJ2-3; D may be TRBD1 (6 bases). CDR1 MRHNA and CDR2 SNTAGT come from the germline V gene. This CDR3 contains 15 residues. V shed 2 bases and J shed 2 bases, with 11 bases lying between them. The CDR3 region is CASSDRGQPTDTQYF. The DNA of the CDR3 is TGTGCCAGCAGTGACCGCGGACAGCCCACAGATACGCAGTATTTT.

Remarks on this clone: Other DNA sequences in the same sample also yield this CDR3. This chain uses TRBV28 with TRBJ1-2; D perhaps matches TRBD1 (5 bases). In germline, CDR1 is MDHEN, CDR2 SYDVKM. The CDR3 extends over 12 amino acids. The V and J ends lost 6 bases and 4 bases respectively, with 9 bases between them. This chain's CDR3 is CASSPDSYGYTF. The CDR3 region has the DNA TGTGCCAGCAGCCCAGACAGCTATGGCTACACCTTC.

The sample holds a few counts of this clone. V gene TRBV5-8 combines with J gene TRBJ2-2; TRBD2 agrees at 14 bases. The CDR3 is made up of 17 amino acids. V shed 4 bases, J shed 6 bases, and the junction held 8 bases outside the gene matches. Germline-derived CDR1 and CDR2 are SGHTS and YDEGEE. The CDR3 loop is CASSAGLAGDWAGELFF. The CDR3 DNA is TGTGCCAGCAGCGCGGGACTAGCGGGGGATTGGGCCGGGGAGCTGTTTTTT.

The chain has TRBV30 and TRBJ1-3; the D is unclear. V lost 4 bases and J 4 bases, leaving 8 bases between the germline ends. Germline CDR1 GTSNPN, CDR2 SVGIG (reference sequence). The CDR3 consists of 12 residues. In DNA form, the CDR3 reads TGTGCCTGGATGGACTCGGGAAACACCATATATTTT. Translated: CAWMDSGNTIYF.

This sequence joins TRBV9 and TRBJ1-6, with D hard to call. Germline V lookup: CDR1 SGDLS, CDR2 YYNGEE. Trimming took off 5 bases at V and 7 bases at J, with 19 bases between the two ends. This CDR3 spans 16 amino acids. CDR3: CASSPGGDLGNSPLHF. DNA for the CDR3: TGTGCCAGCAGTCCCGGCGGCGACCTTGGGAATTCACCCCTCCACTTT.

V usage is TRBV3-1 (or the pseudogene TRBV3-2) and J usage is TRBJ2-7, with 8 bases lining up with TRBD2. The CDR3 contains 12 residues. J lost 0 bases, V lost 10 bases, and 2 bases had no gene match. Germline V lookup: CDR1 LGHDT, CDR2 YNNKEL (reference sequence). The DNA of the CDR3 is TGTGCCACCGGGGGGGCCTCCTACGAGCAGTACTTC. This encodes CATGGASYEQYF.

This chain's CDR3 is CASSLTTGTEAFF. The CDR3 bases are TGTGCCAGCAGCTTAACTACGGGGACTGAAGCTTTCTTT. The chain couples TRBV7-3 to TRBJ1-1; no clear D. Germline V CDR1 and CDR2: SGHTA, FQGTGA. CDR3 length: 13 amino acids. Trimming removed 0 bases at V and 5 bases at J, with 7 bases between.

V is TRBV19 and J is TRBJ2-6, with D hard to call. The V and J ends lost 3 bases and 0 bases respectively, with 6 bases between them. This CDR3 is built from 15 residues. CDR1 is LNHDA, CDR2 SQIVND, per germline (reference sequence). CDR3 protein: CASSILPSGANVLTF. DNA of the CDR3: TGTGCCAGTAGTATTCTTCCCTCTGGGGCCAACGTCCTGACTTTC.